These 9 T cell receptor beta chains were sequenced from one sample in a study of T cells in localized non-small cell lung cancer (dated by TCRdb to 2018 to 2020). Library preparation employed the immunoSEQ multiplex PCR assay. Here the immuneACCESS table is served through TCRdb, limited to in-frame sequences with V and J called. Missing clones are a known gap in these copies; in checked studies unresolved V genes cover under half, and the rest lacks a known reason. This sample gives about 13,000 clones in total; more than 80% of them show up just once. Of the sample, 28% falls within the top ten clones. This sample comprised peripheral blood, obtained before any cancer treatment. These receptors were obtained from a male donor at least 60 years old with stage I squamous cell lung carcinoma.

This chain uses TRBV5-1 with TRBJ1-4; D is ambiguous. The CDR3 has 14 amino acids. Germline assignment: CDR1 SGHRS and CDR2 YFSETQ. Trimming took 3 bases from V and 7 from J, leaving 13 bases between them. Here the CDR3 DNA reads TGCGCCAGCAGCTGGGGTGTAGATGGTGAAAAACTGTTTTTT. Its translation: CASSWGVDGEKLFF. The entire variable domain, with the rest obtained from reference TRBV5-1 and TRBJ1-4, is as follows: KAGVTQTPRYLIKTRGQQVTLSCSPISGHRSVSWYQQTPGQGLQFLFEYFSETQRNKGNFPGRFSGRQFSNSRSEMNVSTLELGDSALYLCASSWGVDGEKLFFGSGTQLSVL.

V and J are TRBV29-1 and TRBJ2-5; D may be TRBD1 (6 bases). The CDR3 totals 14 residues. CDR1 and CDR2 from the germline V gene are SQVTM and ANQGSEA. Trimming shortened V by 8 bases and J by 2 bases, and 18 bases separated the two germline ends. The CDR3 protein is CSSRTGRGQETQYF. The CDR3 DNA reads TGCAGCTCCCGTACAGGGAGAGGGCAAGAGACCCAGTACTTC.

The chain couples TRBV30 to TRBJ2-2; D is unclear. Trimming took 0 bases from V and 1 from J, leaving 6 bases between them. CDR1 and CDR2 from the germline V gene are GTSNPN and SVGIG (reference sequence). CDR3 size: 14 residues. DNA for the CDR3: TGTGCCTGGAGTGTAAACGAGAACACCGGGGAGCTGTTTTTT. Its translation is CAWSVNENTGELFF.

The V call is TRBV19, the J call TRBJ1-1; D perhaps matches TRBD1 (5 bases). The ends were cut back, 4 bases at V and 2 bases at J, with 11 bases in the middle. Germline CDR1 reads LNHDA; CDR2 reads SQIVND (reference sequence). The CDR3 has 14 residues. The CDR3 reads CASSTQDRNTEAFF. Here the CDR3 DNA reads TGTGCCAGTAGTACCCAAGACAGAAACACTGAAGCTTTCTTT.

The chain carries TRBV29-1 and TRBJ2-5, with TRBD1 matching over 8 bases. Germline trimming cut 5 bases from V and 2 bases from J; bases unmatched to any gene: 7. The germline gives CDR1 SQVTM, CDR2 ANQGSEA. The CDR3 contains 14 residues. DNA for the CDR3: TGCAGCGTTCCCGGACAGGGTGGGCAAGAGACCCAGTACTTC. This translates into CSVPGQGGQETQYF.

The V call is TRBV2, the J call TRBJ2-2; TRBD2 might be the D (5 bases). V dropped 6 bases and J dropped 1 base, with 9 bases sitting between them. The CDR3 length is 14 residues. The germline gives CDR1 SNHLY, CDR2 FYNNEI. The CDR3 region has the DNA TGTGCCAGCAGCGGGGTAATGAACACCGGGGAGCTGTTTTTT. It yields the protein CASSGVMNTGELFF.

This chain uses TRBV21-1 with TRBJ2-1. TRBV21-1 has pseudogene status. This CDR3 is 17 amino acids long. In nucleotides, the CDR3 is TGTGCCAGCAGCAACCCCCGAGGGGAAGGGGATTACAATGAGCAGTTCTTC. This sequence encodes CASSNPRGEGDYNEQFF.

The CDR3 DNA reads TGTGCCTGGAGACAGGGAGGAGCAGATACGCAGTATTTT. Translation gives CAWRQGGADTQYF. The chain employs TRBV30 and TRBJ2-3; TRBD1 or TRBD2 may be the D gene (6 bases each). The ends were cut back, 3 bases at V and 4 bases at J, with 11 bases in the middle. This CDR3 is 13 amino acids long. CDR1 is GTSNPN, CDR2 SVGIG, per germline (reference sequence).

The V gene is TRBV9, the J gene TRBJ2-4, with TRBD1 matching 8 bases. The CDR3 spans 14 residues. Germline-derived CDR1 and CDR2 are SGDLS and YYNGEE. Trimming took 0 bases from V and 4 from J; bases not matched to a gene: 0. This CDR3 reads CASSVGTGKNIQYF. The CDR3 DNA is TGTGCCAGCAGCGTAGGGACAGGGAAAAACATTCAGTACTTC.